This T cell receptor beta chain appears in the sequencing data of a study of T cell repertoires in cytomegalovirus infection. Turning to the study itself: Public TCR beta signatures provided an indication of both CMV infection and a matching HLA type.

Of note for this clonotype: Its target is not known.

TCRdb re-analysed the reads in MiXCR, keeping a single row per CDR3 protein. The sample yields approximately 990,000 distinct CDR3 sequences, around 32% seen once. Sequencing was performed on cultured CD8+ T cells from PBMCs, taken from culture after CMV antigen stimulation. The sequence was obtained from a human donor in good health (CMV status not recorded). Some clones in this sample may be carry-over from other donors' samples.

The CDR3 loop is CASRKLAGGWYNEQFF. CDR3 coding DNA: TGTGCCAGCAGAAAACTAGCGGGGGGCTGGTATAATGAGCAGTTCTTC. The chain joins TRBV6-2 or TRBV6-3 to TRBJ2-1; 12 positions match TRBD2. Germline V gene sequence: CDR1 MNHEY, CDR2 SVGEGT. The CDR3 runs to 16 residues. With 6 bases clipped from V and 7 bases from J, the junction kept 10 bases outside the gene matches.